Listed below are T cell receptor beta chains from one sample, sequenced in a study of shared clonotypes between healthy human individuals. Assay used: immunoSEQ multiplex PCR; TCRdb lists only in-frame clones, some missing. The sample records around 500,000 clones, 81% being singletons. Sequenced sample: PBMCs. Receptors originate from a woman between 40 and 50 years old in good health. Some clones in this sample may be carry-over from other donors' samples. The CDR3 runs from the conserved cysteine through the conserved F or W. D genes are given only for firm matches. Some rows have no size entry. The others give once, few or many, or a class for an expanded clone.

TRBJ2-5 | NA | NA | TRBV4-2 | CASSPRLGGETQYF | TGTGCCAGCAGCCCTAGATTGGGCGGAGAGACCCAGTACTTC
TRBJ2-4 | TRBD2 | NA | TRBV7-3 | CASSPGGSGSSQNIQYF | TGTGCCAGCAGCCCCGGTGGTAGCGGGAGTTCTCAAAACATTCAGTACTTC
TRBJ2-2 | TRBD1 | many | TRBV2 | CASSERGQGTGELFF | TGTGCCAGCAGTGAGAGGGGGCAAGGCACCGGGGAGCTGTTTTTT
TRBJ1-4 | NA | NA | TRBV15 | CATSRDLNRDEKLFF | TGTGCCACCAGCAGAGACCTAAATCGGGATGAAAAACTGTTTTTT
TRBJ1-1 | NA | NA | TRBV29-1 | CSGLTHTEAFF | TGCAGCGGTCTGACACACACTGAAGCTTTCTTT
TRBJ1-1 | TRBD1 | NA | TRBV29-1 | CSVEGRQGKTEAFF | TGCAGCGTTGAAGGCCGACAGGGAAAAACTGAAGCTTTCTTT
TRBJ1-5 | TRBD1 | many | TRBV11-2 | CASSFDRDGNQPQHF | TGTGCCAGCAGCTTTGACAGGGATGGCAATCAGCCCCAGCATTTT
TRBJ2-6 | NA | NA | TRBV10-2 | CASRLEFAGANVLTF | TGCGCCAGCAGACTAGAGTTCGCTGGGGCCAACGTCCTGACTTTC
TRBJ1-1 | NA | NA | TRBV7-3 | CASSLDPSTEAFF | TGTGCCAGCAGCTTAGACCCCAGTACTGAAGCTTTCTTT
TRBJ2-7 | TRBD2 | few | TRBV18 | CASSHRTSGNYEQYF | TGTGCCAGCTCCCATCGGACTAGCGGGAACTACGAGCAGTACTTC
TRBJ2-1 | TRBD2 | NA | TRBV18 | CASSPQPGLAVYNEQFF | TGTGCCAGCTCACCGCAACCGGGACTAGCCGTCTACAATGAGCAGTTCTTC
TRBJ2-7 | NA | NA | TRBV19 | CASRPPGVRGAYEQYF | TGTGCCAGTAGACCGCCAGGGGTAAGAGGAGCCTACGAGCAGTACTTC
TRBJ1-1 | NA | NA | TRBV28 | CAGARFGNTEAFF | TGTGCTGGGGCCCGGTTCGGGAACACTGAAGCTTTCTTT
TRBJ2-3 | TRBD2 | NA | TRBV28 | CASSPRRWGGADTQYF | TGTGCCAGCAGCCCTCGGAGGTGGGGAGGGGCAGATACGCAGTATTTT
TRBJ2-1 | NA | NA | TRBV6-5 | CASGKKSSYNEQFF | TGTGCCAGTGGAAAGAAAAGCTCCTACAATGAGCAGTTCTTC
TRBJ2-5 | TRBD1 | NA | TRBV7-8 | CASSRDRVETQYF | TGTGCCAGCAGCCGCGACAGGGTGGAGACCCAGTACTTC
TRBJ2-5 | NA | NA | TRBV4-3 | CASSPASGAWETQYF | TGCGCCAGCAGCCCAGCCTCGGGGGCGTGGGAGACCCAGTACTTC
TRBJ2-2 | NA | NA | TRBV7-7 | CASSLSNTGELFF | TGTGCTAGCAGCCTTTCGAACACCGGGGAGCTGTTTTTT
TRBJ1-2 | NA | NA | TRBV18 | CASSPEDYGYTF | TGTGCCAGCTCACCAGAGGACTATGGCTACACCTTC
TRBJ1-1 | NA | NA | TRBV6-1 | CASSRRRDTEAFF | TGTGCCAGCAGTCGGCGGAGGGACACTGAAGCTTTCTTT
TRBJ1-1 | NA | few | TRBV7-3 | CASSRERGWEAFF | TGTGCCAGCAGCAGAGAACGGGGTTGGGAAGCTTTCTTT
TRBJ2-1 | TRBD1 | many | TRBV7-9 | CASSPRDRGLNEQFF | TGTGCCAGCAGCCCCCGGGACAGGGGGCTAAATGAGCAGTTCTTC
TRBJ1-2 | TRBD1 | many | TRBV4-2 | CASSHTGPGQGTYGYTF | TGTGCCAGCAGCCACACTGGCCCGGGACAGGGGACCTATGGCTACACCTTC
TRBJ2-7 | NA | many | TRBV2 | CASSYYGRGYEQYF | TGTGCCAGCAGTTACTACGGGAGAGGCTACGAGCAGTACTTC
TRBJ1-5 | NA | NA | TRBV4-1 | CASSLLGSTQPQHF | TGCGCCAGCAGCCTACTGGGGAGCACTCAGCCCCAGCATTTT
TRBJ2-7 | TRBD1 | NA | TRBV6-6 | CASSYSTGVSSYEQYF | TGTGCCAGCAGTTATTCGACAGGGGTAAGCTCCTACGAGCAGTACTTC
TRBJ2-3 | NA | NA | TRBV21-1 | CASPVGREGITDTQYF | TGTGCCAGCCCCGTAGGGCGGGAGGGAATCACAGATACGCAGTATTTT
TRBJ2-3 | NA | NA | TRBV30 | CAWSPSWGTQYF | TGTGCCTGGTCCCCCTCCTGGGGTACGCAGTATTTT
TRBJ2-7 | NA | NA | TRBV6-5 | CASSYGNPRGYEQYF | TGTGCCAGCAGTTACGGAAACCCAAGGGGCTACGAGCAGTACTTC
TRBJ2-5 | TRBD2 | NA | TRBV9 | CASSETSGTETQYF | TGTGCCAGCAGCGAGACTAGCGGGACAGAGACCCAGTACTTC
TRBJ2-1 | NA | NA | TRBV7-2 | CASSSINEQFF | TGTGCCAGCAGCTCGATCAATGAGCAGTTCTTC